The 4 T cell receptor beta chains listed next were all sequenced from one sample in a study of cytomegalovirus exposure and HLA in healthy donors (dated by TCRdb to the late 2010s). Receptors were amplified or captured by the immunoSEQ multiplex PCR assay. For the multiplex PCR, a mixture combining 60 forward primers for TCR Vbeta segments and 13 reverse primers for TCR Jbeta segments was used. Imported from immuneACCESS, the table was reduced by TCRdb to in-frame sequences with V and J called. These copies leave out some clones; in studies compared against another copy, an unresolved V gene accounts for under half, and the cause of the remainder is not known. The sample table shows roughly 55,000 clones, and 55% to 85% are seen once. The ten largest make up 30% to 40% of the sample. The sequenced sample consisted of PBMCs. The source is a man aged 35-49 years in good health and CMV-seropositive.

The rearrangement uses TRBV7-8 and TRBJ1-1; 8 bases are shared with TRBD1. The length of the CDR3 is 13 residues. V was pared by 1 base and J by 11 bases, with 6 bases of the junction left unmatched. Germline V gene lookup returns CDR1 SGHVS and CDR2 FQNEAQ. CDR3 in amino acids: CASSLGDRLDAFF. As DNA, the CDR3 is TGTGCCAGCAGCTTAGGGGACAGGTTGGATGCTTTCTTT.

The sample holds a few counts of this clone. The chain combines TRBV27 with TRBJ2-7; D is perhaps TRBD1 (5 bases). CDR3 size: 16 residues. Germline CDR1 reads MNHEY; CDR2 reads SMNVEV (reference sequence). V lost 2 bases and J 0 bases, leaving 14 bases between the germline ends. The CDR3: CASSLGFSRGSYEQYF. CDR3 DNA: TGTGCCAGCAGTTTAGGGTTCAGTAGGGGCTCCTACGAGCAGTACTTC.

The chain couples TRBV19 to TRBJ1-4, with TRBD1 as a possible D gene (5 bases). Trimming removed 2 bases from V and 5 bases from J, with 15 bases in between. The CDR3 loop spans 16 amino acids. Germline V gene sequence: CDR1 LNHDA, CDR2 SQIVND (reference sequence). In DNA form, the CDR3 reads TGTGCCAGTAGTATAAGTAGCGGGACGGTAAATGAAAAACTGTTTTTT. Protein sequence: CASSISSGTVNEKLFF.

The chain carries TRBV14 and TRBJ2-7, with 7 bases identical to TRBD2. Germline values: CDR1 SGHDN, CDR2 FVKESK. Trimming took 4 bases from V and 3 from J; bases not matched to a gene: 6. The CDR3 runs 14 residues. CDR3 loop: CASSPGTIRYEQYF. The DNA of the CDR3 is TGTGCCAGCAGCCCCGGGACTATCCGCTACGAGCAGTACTTC. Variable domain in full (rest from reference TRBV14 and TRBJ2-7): EAGVTQFPSHSVIEKGQTVTLRCDPISGHDNLYWYRRVMGKEIKFLLHFVKESKQDESGMPNNRFLAERTGGTYSTLKVQPAELEDSGVYFCASSPGTIRYEQYFGPGTRLTVT.